The entry below describes one T cell receptor (beta chain). 13 Jbeta primers and 60 Vbeta primers were used for the PCR. Assay: immunoSEQ multiplex PCR; the TCRdb copy retains only in-frame clones and omits some. The sample includes about 160,000 clones, roughly 70% of them seen just once. Germline lookup yields CDR1 PRHDT and CDR2 FYEKMQ (reference sequence). The CDR3 has 17 amino acids. V lost 6 bases, J lost 3 bases, and 23 bases lay in between. These data belong to a study of cytomegalovirus exposure and HLA in healthy donors. The specimen sequenced was PBMCs. V and J are TRBV13 and TRBJ1-1, with a possible D match to TRBD1 (5 bases). This sequence was found in a woman in her twenties or thirties in good health and CMV-seronegative. CDR3 in amino acids: CASRPGFSPQGYTEAFF. The CDR3 coding sequence is TGTGCCAGCAGGCCAGGTTTTTCCCCCCAGGGCTACACTGAAGCTTTCTTT.